This TCR beta chain was sequenced in a study of blood T cells in healthy people across ages (dated by TCRdb to the mid-2010s). With regard to the full study: In model experiments, template switching captured roughly one uniquely barcoded TCR beta cDNA molecule for every two T cells. Donors of different ages were randomly distributed across sequencing lanes to avoid experimental bias. The donors were divided into four age groups: young (average approximately 17 years), middle-aged (roughly 42), aged (approximately 62) and long-lived (nearly 85). Age-related changes in TCR beta repertoire diversity were measured in the study by deep sequencing normalized with unique cDNA molecular identifiers. The study analyzed two additional independent replicas of 1 million unique cDNA reads from the same blood draw for two donors, one aged 18 to 30 and one aged 80 or older. The full study reports these points: Estimates of total diversity based on one million sequenced T cells were considered lower bounds and underestimates. Compared with the aged group, more naive CD4+ T cells, fewer expanded clones and increased TCR diversity were shown by the long-lived group, suggesting age selection. The CMV infection status of donors was not known, potentially confounding age-related changes in expanded clonotypes. Since profiling was done on bulk unsorted PBMCs, naive and antigen-experienced compartments could not be conclusively compared. Observed TCR beta diversity correlated strongly with the percentage of naive T cells measured by flow cytometry. As age increased, observed TCR beta diversity per million T cells dropped in a roughly linear way, and a significant reduction was already evident by age about 40.

The CDR3 has 16 amino acids, counting the end cysteine and phenylalanine. Of the read, only the CDR3 DNA is kept; its 48 bases are in frame from base 1. CDR1 MNHEY and CDR2 SVGEGT were looked up in the germline V gene. Libraries were built with 5' RACE. The instrument given in TCRdb is Illumina HiSeq 2500. A second roughly 6 to 11 cycle PCR used a sample-barcoded 5' primer and a J-beta primer mix. A unique molecular identifier was introduced onto each TCR beta cDNA molecule by a template-switch 5' adaptor carrying 12 random nucleotides. Each sample yielded at least 3 million CDR3-containing paired-end reads. The Mint cDNA synthesis kit, primed by a TRBC-specific oligonucleotide, was used to synthesize first-strand cDNA from all RNA. Following uracil-DNA glycosylase treatment, all cDNA underwent a first 18-cycle PCR with the universal primers M1SS and BC2_uni_R. As for the original processing: For normalization, 1 million high-quality reads were randomly selected from each sample, with every read carrying a distinct molecular identifier. Instead of being binned into consensus sequences, reads that shared molecular identifiers were thrown out. MiTCR, run with a Q25 quality threshold and the strictest error-elimination algorithm, handled CDR3 identification, clonotype clustering and error correction. A nonparametric unseen species model using Euler transformation provided a lower-bound estimate of total TCR beta diversity. TCRdb handled the public reads itself, with Q25 trimming in fastp and clone calling in MiXCR, and kept productive beta chains. Each CDR3 protein gets just one entry, which takes the most common genes and DNA from the rows behind it. The V and J calls were determined by TCRdb, not by the authors. The sample table lists about 1.4 million distinct CDR3 sequences, approximately 63% of them with a count of one. More than 6% of the sample belongs to the ten largest clones.

Donors were 30 to 45 systemically healthy Caucasian individuals from Russia aged roughly 6 to 95 years. Each donor gave about 9.7 milliliters of peripheral blood, drawn into EDTA-treated Vacutainer tubes. Ficoll-Paque density-gradient centrifugation was used to isolate PBMCs, with at least 6 million obtained per sample. Trizol reagent was used to extract total RNA from PBMCs, with at least 5 micrograms per sample. Naive CD45RAhigh/CD27high T cell percentages were measured by flow cytometry on a PBMC aliquot from every donor. In regard to this clonotype: Its antigen target is currently unknown. Mismatch with germline at one junction end may stem from a read error.

The sequence derives from a young man in good health. The sample consisted of blood. The rearranged chain carries TRBV6-2 or TRBV6-3 and TRBJ2-5; the D region possibly corresponds to TRBD2 (6 bases align). CDR3 reads: CASSYGGATGEESQYF. The nucleotides read TGTGCCAGCAGTTACGGCGGGGCGACCGGGGAAGAGTCCCAGTACTTC.